The 8 T cell receptor beta chains reported below all come from one sample, sequenced in a study of T-cell reconstitution after alpha-beta-depleted transplantation in children. The authors prepared the TCRbeta library with unique molecular identifiers. Using its own MiXCR run on the PCR reads, TCRdb lists one record per CDR3 protein. The table shows roughly 300,000 distinct CDR3 sequences, with around a tenth occurring only once. The sample in question was peripheral blood, obtained 180 days after TCRalphabeta/CD19-depleted stem cell transplant. These receptors were taken from a male patient aged 2-9 years who had a stem cell transplant for chronic granulomatous disease, so the T cells may come from the graft donor.

This clonotype showed up just once. With a much larger clone just one base away, this may be a read error. The V and J genes are TRBV29-1 and TRBJ2-7, with 7 positions matching TRBD1. The germline gives CDR1 SQVTM, CDR2 ANQGSEA. The CDR3 covers 14 residues. V was clipped by 7 bases and J by 2 bases; unmatched bases: 11. The CDR3 region has the DNA TGCAGCGCATCCCCAGGACAGGTGCCCTACGAGCAGTACTTC. Translated: CSASPGQVPYEQYF.

This clonotype was observed many times. The J gene is TRBJ2-5, the V gene TRBV5-1; D is possibly TRBD2 (5 bases). Trimming pared 5 bases from V and 5 bases from J, leaving 16 bases between. The CDR3 sequence is 14 residues long. CDR1 SGHRS and CDR2 YFSETQ come from the germline V gene. The CDR3 bases are TGCGCCAGCAGTTTAGCGCCGATTCCGGAGACCCAGTACTTC. Translating gives CASSLAPIPETQYF. Together with reference TRBV5-1 and TRBJ2-5, the CDR3 gives the full variable domain: KAGVTQTPRYLIKTRGQQVTLSCSPISGHRSVSWYQQTPGQGLQFLFEYFSETQRNKGNFPGRFSGRQFSNSRSEMNVSTLELGDSALYLCASSLAPIPETQYFGPGTRLLVL.

This clonotype was recorded many times. The chain links TRBV5-1 to TRBJ2-1, with a possible D match to TRBD1 (6 bases). There are 14 residues in the CDR3. CDR1 and CDR2 from the germline V gene are SGHRS and YFSETQ. V shed 0 bases and J shed 4 bases, with 8 bases lying between them. The CDR3 DNA reads TGCGCCAGCAGCTTGGGGACAGAATACAATGAGCAGTTCTTC. It encodes CASSLGTEYNEQFF.

This chain connects TRBV2 to TRBJ2-7, with TRBD2 matching over 11 bases. CDR1 is SNHLY and CDR2 is FYNNEI in the germline V gene. Trimming cost V 9 bases and J 4 bases; bases outside gene matches: 11. CDR3 length: 15 amino acids. The CDR3 loop reads CARTTSGTPDYEQYF. In DNA, the CDR3 is TGTGCCAGAACGACTAGCGGGACTCCTGATTACGAGCAGTACTTC.

The sample holds a few counts of this clonotype. The rearrangement links TRBV14 to TRBJ1-6; possible D gene TRBD1, 5 bases. CDR1 is SGHDN and CDR2 is FVKESK in the germline V gene. The germline V and J ends were trimmed by 3 bases and 0 bases, with 15 bases remaining between them. This CDR3 has 18 residues. The CDR3 nucleotides read TGTGCCAGCAGCCACCTGCCGACAGAGCGCTCCTATAATTCACCCCTCCACTTT. Translated: CASSHLPTERSYNSPLHF.

Ten or more counts support this clonotype. The chain recombines TRBV7-9 with TRBJ2-6; D may be TRBD1 (5 bases). This CDR3 has 15 residues. CDR1 SEHNR and CDR2 FQNEAQ come from the germline V gene (reference sequence). Between the trimmed V and J ends, which lost 4 bases and 2 bases, there was a span of 9 bases. CDR3 region: CASSYDSPGANVLTF. DNA of the CDR3: TGTGCCAGCAGCTACGACAGTCCTGGGGCCAACGTCCTGACTTTC.

This clonotype was picked up many times. This rearrangement joins TRBV7-9 to TRBJ1-1, with a tentative D call TRBD1 (6 bases). The CDR3 totals 13 residues. Deletions cut 6 bases from V and 5 bases from J, with 13 bases between. CDR1 SEHNR and CDR2 FQNEAQ come from the germline V gene (reference sequence). DNA of the CDR3: TGTGCCAGCAGAAAGGGGGTCCGGACTGAAGCTTTCTTT. Its protein product is CASRKGVRTEAFF.

This clonotype was seen many times. The genes are TRBV7-2 and TRBJ2-7, with 9 bases matching TRBD2. J gave up 0 bases and V 4 bases, and 4 bases lay outside the gene matches. Germline V gene lookup returns CDR1 SGHTA and CDR2 FQGNSA. The CDR3 runs 15 residues. The DNA of the CDR3 is TGTGCCAGCAGCTCCGGGACTAGCACCTCCTACGAGCAGTACTTC. Residues: CASSSGTSTSYEQYF. Complete variable domain (other parts from reference TRBV7-2 and TRBJ2-7): GAGVSQSPSNKVTEKGKDVELRCDPISGHTALYWYRQSLGQGLEFLIYFQGNSAPDKSGLPSDRFSAERTGGSVSTLTIQRTQQEDSAVYLCASSSGTSTSYEQYFGPGTRLTVT.